This T cell receptor (beta chain) was captured in a study of PD-1 blockade in classical Hodgkin lymphoma. Notes on this clone: Its antigen is as yet unknown.

Overall study findings and caveats: Still unresolved is the cause of the repertoire differences, which may be disease activity or prior therapy. At C4D1, TCR diversity had climbed significantly for CD4+ cells, though not for CD8+ cells.

CDR1 and CDR2 (germline): SGHDT, YYEEEE. With V trimmed by 1 base and J by 9 bases, 8 bases remained unmatched. This CDR3 is built from 15 residues. TCRdb keeps only in-frame clones here, not all; method: immunoSEQ multiplex PCR. Among approximately 32,000 clones listed, around 82% were seen once. Relapses following autologous stem cell transplantation were seen in all patients, with brentuximab vedotin exposure varying. Best outcomes ranged across complete response, partial response and progressive disease. This chain links TRBV5-6 with TRBJ2-1, with TRBD2 matching 9 bases. The origin of this receptor is a human donor with classical Hodgkin lymphoma. The material was peripheral blood mononuclear cells (PBMCs), obtained at baseline. The CDR3: CASSLYSGGLPEQFF. DNA for the CDR3: TGTGCCAGCAGCTTGTATAGCGGGGGTTTGCCTGAGCAGTTCTTC. Full variable domain (remainder filled in from reference TRBV5-6 and TRBJ2-1): DAGVTQSPTHLIKTRGQQVTLRCSPKSGHDTVSWYQQALGQGPQFIFQYYEEEERQRGNFPDRFSGHQFPNYSSELNVNALLLGDSALYLCASSLYSGGLPEQFFGPGTRLTVL.